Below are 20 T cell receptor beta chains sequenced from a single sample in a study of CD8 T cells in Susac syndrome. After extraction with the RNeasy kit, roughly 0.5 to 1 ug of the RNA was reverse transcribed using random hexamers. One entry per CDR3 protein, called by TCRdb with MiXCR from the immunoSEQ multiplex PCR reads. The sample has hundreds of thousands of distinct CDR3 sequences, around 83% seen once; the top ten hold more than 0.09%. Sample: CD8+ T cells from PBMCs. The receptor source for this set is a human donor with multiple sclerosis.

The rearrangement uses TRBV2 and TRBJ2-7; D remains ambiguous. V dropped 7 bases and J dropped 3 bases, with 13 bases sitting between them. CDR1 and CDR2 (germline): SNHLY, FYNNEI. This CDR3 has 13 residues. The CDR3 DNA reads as TGTGCCAGCATAGGGTTTTTAAACTACGAGCAGTACTTC. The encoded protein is CASIGFLNYEQYF.

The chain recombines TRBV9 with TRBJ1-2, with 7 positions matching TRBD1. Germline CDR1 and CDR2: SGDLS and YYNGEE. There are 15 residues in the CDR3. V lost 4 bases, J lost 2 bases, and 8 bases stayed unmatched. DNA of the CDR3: TGTGCCAGCAGCCCCTCGGGACAGCACAACTATGGCTACACCTTC. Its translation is CASSPSGQHNYGYTF.

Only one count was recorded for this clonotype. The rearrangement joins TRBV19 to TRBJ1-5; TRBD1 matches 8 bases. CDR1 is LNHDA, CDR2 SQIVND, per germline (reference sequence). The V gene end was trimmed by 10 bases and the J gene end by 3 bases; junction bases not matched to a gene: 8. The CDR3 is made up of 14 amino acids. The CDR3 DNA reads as TGTGCCATAGCGACAGGGGATGCCAATCAGCCCCAGCATTTT. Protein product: CAIATGDANQPQHF.

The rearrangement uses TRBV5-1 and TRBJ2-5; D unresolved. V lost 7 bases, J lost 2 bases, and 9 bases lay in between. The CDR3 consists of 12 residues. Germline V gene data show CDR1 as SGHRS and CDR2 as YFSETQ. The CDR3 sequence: CASPQGQETQYF. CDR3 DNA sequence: TGCGCCAGCCCCCAAGGGCAAGAGACCCAGTACTTC.

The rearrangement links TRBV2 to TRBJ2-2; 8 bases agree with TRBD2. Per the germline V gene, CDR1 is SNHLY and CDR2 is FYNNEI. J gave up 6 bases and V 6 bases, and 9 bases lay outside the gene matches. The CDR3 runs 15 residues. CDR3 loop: CASRSLAESSGELFF. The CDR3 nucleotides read TGTGCCAGCAGATCACTAGCGGAGTCATCCGGGGAGCTGTTTTTT.

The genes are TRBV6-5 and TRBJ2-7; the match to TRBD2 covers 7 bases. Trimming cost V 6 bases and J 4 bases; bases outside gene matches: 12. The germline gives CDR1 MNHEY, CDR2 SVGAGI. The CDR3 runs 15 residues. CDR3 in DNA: TGTGCCAGCAGACAAGGGTGGGAGGGTCCATACGAGCAGTACTTC. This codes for CASRQGWEGPYEQYF.

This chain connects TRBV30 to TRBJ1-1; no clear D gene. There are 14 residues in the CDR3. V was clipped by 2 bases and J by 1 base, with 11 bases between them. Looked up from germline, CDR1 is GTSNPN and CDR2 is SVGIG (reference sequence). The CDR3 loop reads CAWSSQTENTEAFF. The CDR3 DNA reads TGTGCCTGGAGTTCCCAGACCGAGAACACTGAAGCTTTCTTT.

The CDR3 DNA follows: TGTGCCAGCAGCTCCTTCGGACAGAGCTACGAGCAGTACTTC. Its translation: CASSSFGQSYEQYF. The rearrangement uses TRBV7-9 and TRBJ2-7, with D possibly being TRBD1 (6 bases). CDR3 size: 14 residues. V lost 4 bases, J lost 3 bases, and 13 bases lay in between. From germline, CDR1 is SEHNR and CDR2 FQNEAQ (reference sequence).

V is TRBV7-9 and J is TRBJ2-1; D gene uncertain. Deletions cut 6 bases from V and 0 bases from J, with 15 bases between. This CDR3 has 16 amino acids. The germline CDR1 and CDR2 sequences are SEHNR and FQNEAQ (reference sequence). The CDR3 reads CASSPSLEISYNEQFF. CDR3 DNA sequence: TGTGCCAGCAGTCCCTCCTTGGAAATCTCCTACAATGAGCAGTTCTTC.

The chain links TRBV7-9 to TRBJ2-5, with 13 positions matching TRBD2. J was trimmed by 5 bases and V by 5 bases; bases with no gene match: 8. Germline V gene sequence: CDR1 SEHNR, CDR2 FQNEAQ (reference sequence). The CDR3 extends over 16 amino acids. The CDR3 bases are TGTGCCAGCAGCCTGAGGACTAGCGGGAGTCGGGAGACCCAGTACTTC. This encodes CASSLRTSGSRETQYF. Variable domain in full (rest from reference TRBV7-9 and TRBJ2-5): DTGVSQNPRHKITKRGQNVTFRCDPISEHNRLYWYRQTLGQGPEFLTYFQNEAQLEKSRLLSDRFSAERPKGSFSTLEIQRTEQGDSAMYLCASSLRTSGSRETQYFGPGTRLLVL.

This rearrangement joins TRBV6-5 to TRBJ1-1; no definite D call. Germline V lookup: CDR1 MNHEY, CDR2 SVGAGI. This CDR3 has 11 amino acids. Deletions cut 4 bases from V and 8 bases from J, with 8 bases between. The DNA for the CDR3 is TGTGCCAGCAGTTCCTCCCCCGAAGCTTTCTTT. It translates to CASSSSPEAFF.

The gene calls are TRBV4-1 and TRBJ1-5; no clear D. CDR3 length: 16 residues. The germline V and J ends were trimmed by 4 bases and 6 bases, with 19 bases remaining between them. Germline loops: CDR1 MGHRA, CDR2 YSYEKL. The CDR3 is CASSPPSSSGGQPQHF. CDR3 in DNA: TGCGCCAGCAGCCCTCCCTCCTCATCCGGTGGTCAGCCCCAGCATTTT.

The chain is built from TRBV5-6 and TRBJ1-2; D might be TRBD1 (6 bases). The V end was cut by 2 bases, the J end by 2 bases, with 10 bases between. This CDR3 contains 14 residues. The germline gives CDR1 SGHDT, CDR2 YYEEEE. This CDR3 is CASSFPGANYGYTF. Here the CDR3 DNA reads TGTGCCAGCAGCTTCCCGGGGGCGAACTATGGCTACACCTTC.

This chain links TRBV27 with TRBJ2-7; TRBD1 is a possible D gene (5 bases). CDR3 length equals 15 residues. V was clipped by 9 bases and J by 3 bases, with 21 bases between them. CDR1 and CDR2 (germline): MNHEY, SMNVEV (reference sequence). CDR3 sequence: CASRWGSSGIYEQYF. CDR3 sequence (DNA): TGTGCCAGTAGGTGGGGCAGTAGTGGTATCTACGAGCAGTACTTC.

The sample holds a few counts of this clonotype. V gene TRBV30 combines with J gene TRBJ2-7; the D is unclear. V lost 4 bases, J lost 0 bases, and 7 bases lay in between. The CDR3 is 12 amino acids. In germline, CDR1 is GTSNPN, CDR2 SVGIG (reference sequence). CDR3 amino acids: CAWTWSSYEQYF. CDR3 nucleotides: TGTGCCTGGACCTGGAGCTCCTACGAGCAGTACTTC.

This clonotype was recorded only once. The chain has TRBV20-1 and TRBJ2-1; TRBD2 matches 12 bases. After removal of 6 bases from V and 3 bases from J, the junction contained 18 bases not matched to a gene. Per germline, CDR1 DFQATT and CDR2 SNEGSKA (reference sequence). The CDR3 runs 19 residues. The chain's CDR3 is CSAQNQASGRAGYYNEQFF. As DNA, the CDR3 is TGCAGTGCCCAAAATCAGGCTAGCGGGAGGGCGGGGTACTACAATGAGCAGTTCTTC.

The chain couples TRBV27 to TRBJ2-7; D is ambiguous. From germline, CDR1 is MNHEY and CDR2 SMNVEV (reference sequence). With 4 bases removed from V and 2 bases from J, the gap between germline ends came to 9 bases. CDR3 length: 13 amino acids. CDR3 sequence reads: CASSYSDAYEQYF. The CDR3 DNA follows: TGTGCCAGCAGTTATTCCGACGCCTACGAGCAGTACTTC.

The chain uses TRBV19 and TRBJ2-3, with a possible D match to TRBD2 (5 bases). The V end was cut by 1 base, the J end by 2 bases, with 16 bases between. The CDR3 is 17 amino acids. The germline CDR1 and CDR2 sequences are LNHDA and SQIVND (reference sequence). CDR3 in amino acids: CASSIGIRAAPTDTQYF. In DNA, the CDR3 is TGTGCCAGTAGTATAGGTATCCGAGCGGCACCCACAGATACGCAGTATTTT.

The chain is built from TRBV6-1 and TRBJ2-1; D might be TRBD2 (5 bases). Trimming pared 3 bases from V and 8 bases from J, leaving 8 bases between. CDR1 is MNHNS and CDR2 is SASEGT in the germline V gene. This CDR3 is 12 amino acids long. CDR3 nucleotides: TGTGCCAGCAGTGATCTGGAGGATGAGCAGTTCTTC. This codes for CASSDLEDEQFF.

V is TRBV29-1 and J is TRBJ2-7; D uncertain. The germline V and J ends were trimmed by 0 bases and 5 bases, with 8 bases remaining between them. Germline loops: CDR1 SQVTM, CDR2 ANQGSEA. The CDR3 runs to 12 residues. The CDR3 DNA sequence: TGCAGCGTTGAAGATCGCTGGGACGAGCAGTACTTC. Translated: CSVEDRWDEQYF.